The 24 T cell receptor beta chains presented below share a single source sample, sequenced in a study of blood T cell repertoires in COVID-19. Measured with immunoSEQ multiplex PCR; TCRdb has only the in-frame clones, and not every one. The sample comprises about 60,000 clones, roughly 80% of which are singletons, and roughly a tenth rests with the top ten. The source material was peripheral blood. These receptors were obtained from a man aged 50 to 59 with COVID-19, enrolled during active disease.

This clone was observed a few times. V gene TRBV2 combines with J gene TRBJ1-2; D remains unclear. The CDR3 extends over 13 amino acids. From germline, CDR1 is SNHLY and CDR2 FYNNEI. The V end lost 5 bases, the J end lost 4 bases, and 11 bases lay between the germline ends. The CDR3 here is CASSIKNGYGYTF. In nucleotides, the CDR3 is TGTGCCAGCAGTATTAAAAACGGCTATGGCTACACCTTC.

J is TRBJ2-1 and V is TRBV2; 11 bases are a match to TRBD2. CDR3 length: 15 residues. Germline values: CDR1 SNHLY, CDR2 FYNNEI. After removal of 6 bases from V and 6 bases from J, the junction contained 7 bases not matched to a gene. This CDR3 is CASSDQLAGANEQFF. The CDR3 DNA is TGTGCCAGCAGCGATCAACTAGCGGGAGCCAATGAGCAGTTCTTC.

A few counts support this clone. The chain uses TRBV6-5 and TRBJ2-7; TRBD1 aligns across 9 bases. CDR3 length equals 14 residues. Per germline, CDR1 MNHEY and CDR2 SVGAGI. V gave up 6 bases and J gave up 6 bases; unmatched junction bases: 9. The CDR3 sequence: CASRPGQGFGEQYF. As DNA, the CDR3 is TGTGCCAGCAGACCGGGACAGGGTTTCGGCGAGCAGTACTTC.

V is TRBV28 and J is TRBJ1-4, with 8 bases identical to TRBD1. Germline V gene data show CDR1 as MDHEN and CDR2 as SYDVKM. V was clipped by 3 bases and J by 8 bases; unmatched bases: 5. This CDR3 contains 14 residues. The CDR3, as DNA: TGTGCCAGCAGTTTGGACAGGGCTCGAGAAAAACTGTTTTTT. Translated: CASSLDRAREKLFF.

The rearrangement joins TRBV5-4 to TRBJ1-1; D may be TRBD1 (6 bases). V was pared by 3 bases and J by 5 bases, with 14 bases between. Germline values: CDR1 SGHNT, CDR2 YYREEE (reference sequence). The CDR3 is 14 residues long. CDR3 loop: CASSSGGGVTEAFF. The CDR3 nucleotides read TGTGCCAGCAGCTCCGGAGGGGGGGTAACTGAAGCTTTCTTT. The full variable domain, rest sourced from reference TRBV5-4 and TRBJ1-1, is ETGVTQSPTHLIKTRGQQVTLRCSSQSGHNTVSWYQQALGQGPQFIFQYYREEENGRGNFPPRFSGLQFPNYSSELNVNALELDDSALYLCASSSGGGVTEAFFGQGTRLTVV.

The gene calls are TRBV10-2 and TRBJ1-1, with 7 bases aligning to TRBD1. Germline values: CDR1 WSHSY, CDR2 SAAADI. CDR3 length: 16 amino acids. The ends lost 6 bases at V and 6 bases at J; junction bases unmatched: 16. CDR3 bases: TGCGCCAGCAGACCACCGAGACAGGGTAGGTACGCTGAAGCTTTCTTT. Translation: CASRPPRQGRYAEAFF.

This chain joins TRBV4-2 and TRBJ2-3, with TRBD2 matching over 7 bases. This CDR3 is 14 amino acids long. Germline V gene sequence: CDR1 LGHNA, CDR2 YNFKEQ. V trimming: 4 bases; J trimming: 6 bases; junction bases outside the gene matches: 7. As DNA, the CDR3 is TGTGCCAGCAGCCGGGGAGGGGTAATGGATACGCAGTATTTT. Translated: CASSRGGVMDTQYF.

This clone has only a few counts. The V gene is TRBV20-1, the J gene TRBJ1-3; D not resolved. V lost 6 bases to trimming and J lost 3 bases, with 6 bases between them. The CDR3 is 11 amino acids. Germline CDR1 is DFQATT and CDR2 is SNEGSKA (reference sequence). CDR3 sequence (DNA): TGCAGTGCGGGAGGTGGAAACACCATATATTTT. It is translated as CSAGGGNTIYF.

This clone was detected only once. The chain uses TRBV11-2 and TRBJ1-3; 7 bases agree with TRBD1. The V and J ends lost 5 bases and 6 bases, in that order; junction bases with no gene match: 10. Germline V CDR1 and CDR2: SGHAT, FQNNGV. This CDR3 is 15 amino acids long. In DNA, the CDR3 is TGTGCCAGCAGCCCCGACAGGGCTTCTTCAAACACCATATATTTT. This translates into CASSPDRASSNTIYF.

The chain links TRBV27 to TRBJ1-6, with TRBD1 identical over 8 bases. Germline loops: CDR1 MNHEY, CDR2 SMNVEV (reference sequence). The CDR3 has 15 amino acids. The ends lost 5 bases at V and 9 bases at J; junction bases unmatched: 9. The CDR3 DNA is TGTGCCAGCAGTAAAGGACAGGGTGGGGGTTCACCCCTCCACTTT. Protein: CASSKGQGGGSPLHF.

This chain links TRBV5-5 with TRBJ2-1; 15 bases line up with TRBD2. Germline CDR1 is SGHKS and CDR2 is YYEKEE (reference sequence). The CDR3 has 17 residues. V dropped 4 bases and J dropped 6; count of bases not matched to a gene: 8. CDR3 coding DNA: TGTGCCAGCAGCCAAAGACCGGGACTAGCGGGAGGCAATGAGCAGTTCTTC. Residues: CASSQRPGLAGGNEQFF.

This chain connects TRBV5-1 to TRBJ1-1; 7 bases fit TRBD1. The CDR3 totals 15 residues. The V gene end was trimmed by 3 bases and the J gene end by 4 bases; junction bases not matched to a gene: 9. Germline CDR1 and CDR2: SGHRS and YFSETQ. Written as DNA, the CDR3 is TGCGCCAGCAGCTCGAATGTTCGACAGGGCACTGAAGCTTTCTTT. This encodes CASSSNVRQGTEAFF.

Concerning this clone: A junction boundary mismatches the germline segment, possibly from a read error. This chain uses TRBV11-2 with TRBJ1-1, with 8 bases matching TRBD1. Germline assignment: CDR1 SGHAT and CDR2 FQNNGV. CDR3 length equals 16 residues. The DNA for the CDR3 is TGTGCCAGCAGCTTAGAGGGGCGACAGGGGAACGCTGAAGCTTTCTTT. This gives the protein CASSLEGRQGNAEAFF.

This clone was observed a handful of times. The chain is built from TRBV5-1 and TRBJ1-2; 9 bases match TRBD1. The CDR3 loop spans 14 amino acids. J was trimmed by 4 bases and V by 0 bases; bases with no gene match: 1. The V gene's germline CDR1 is SGHRS and CDR2 YFSETQ. The chain's CDR3 is CASSLVQGAYGYTF. The DNA for the CDR3 is TGCGCCAGCAGCTTGGTACAGGGGGCCTATGGCTACACCTTC.

The V gene is TRBV5-1, the J gene TRBJ2-1, with 11 bases aligning to TRBD2. Looked up from germline, CDR1 is SGHRS and CDR2 is YFSETQ. The CDR3 has 15 residues. The junction had 8 bases not matched to a gene; V was cut back by 5 bases and J by 7 bases. CDR3 sequence reads: CASRQLAGEGNEQFF. The CDR3 DNA follows: TGCGCCAGCAGACAACTAGCGGGAGAGGGGAATGAGCAGTTCTTC.

The V gene is TRBV7-2, the J gene TRBJ2-1, with 12 nucleotides matching TRBD2. Germline CDR1 and CDR2: SGHTA and FQGNSA. The J segment lost 13 bases and the V segment lost 1 base, leaving 8 bases of the junction unmatched. There are 15 residues in the CDR3. The CDR3 spells CASSLGGLAGGLQFF. The CDR3 DNA is TGTGCCAGCAGCTTAGGGGGACTAGCGGGTGGGCTTCAGTTCTTC.

The chain joins TRBV5-1 to TRBJ1-1; 7 bases are shared with TRBD1. With 2 bases clipped from V and 2 bases from J, the junction kept 3 bases outside the gene matches. CDR1 SGHRS and CDR2 YFSETQ come from the germline V gene. This CDR3 has 14 residues. CDR3 DNA sequence: TGCGCCAGCAGCTTACGGGACAGTAACACTGAAGCTTTCTTT. Amino acids: CASSLRDSNTEAFF.

The V gene is TRBV11-2, the J gene TRBJ2-1; the D gene is possibly TRBD2 (6 bases). The germline V gene encodes CDR1 SGHAT and CDR2 FQNNGV. This CDR3 contains 14 residues. Trimming cost V 5 bases and J 9 bases, with 17 bases left between them. CDR3 coding DNA: TGTGCCAGCAGCACCTCGCGGGGAAGCGGTGAGCAGTTCTTC. It is translated as CASSTSRGSGEQFF.

This sequence joins TRBV4-1 and TRBJ2-7; 8 nucleotides agree with TRBD1. CDR1 MGHRA and CDR2 YSYEKL come from the germline V gene. This CDR3 contains 16 residues. V was clipped by 1 base and J by 3 bases; unmatched bases: 8. CDR3 DNA sequence: TGCGCCAGCAGCCAAGGCCCGACAGGGGCGAGCTACGAGCAGTACTTC. Protein: CASSQGPTGASYEQYF.

The chain links TRBV9 to TRBJ2-3; D is unresolved. V gave up 2 bases and J gave up 5 bases, with 12 bases separating them. CDR1 is SGDLS, CDR2 YYNGEE, per germline. There are 14 residues in the CDR3. The CDR3 loop is CASSVTGTGDTQYF. The CDR3 DNA is TGTGCCAGCAGCGTCACCGGTACGGGAGATACGCAGTATTTT.

The CDR3 bases are TGTGCCAGCAGTTTAAGGGGGATGCAGGGGGTGCAGCCTGAAGCTTTCTTT. Protein: CASSLRGMQGVQPEAFF. The V gene is TRBV6-2 or TRBV6-3, the J gene TRBJ1-1, with 7 bases that match TRBD1. Trimming cost V 4 bases and J 6 bases; bases outside gene matches: 17. The CDR3 contains 17 residues. Germline V gives CDR1 MNHEY, CDR2 SVGEGT.

The chain uses TRBV6-4 and TRBJ2-5; 10 bases agree with TRBD2. CDR3 length: 15 amino acids. CDR1 MRHNA and CDR2 SNTAGT come from the germline V gene. Losses at the gene ends were 8 bases for V and 4 bases for J; bases not matched to a gene: 10. CDR3 residues: CASLRTSGLLETQYF. DNA of the CDR3: TGTGCCAGCCTAAGGACTAGCGGATTATTAGAGACCCAGTACTTC.

The rearrangement joins TRBV14 to TRBJ2-1, with D possibly TRBD2 on 6 matching bases. Trimming removed 4 bases at V and 3 bases at J, with 16 bases between. The CDR3 loop spans 16 amino acids. Looked up from germline, CDR1 is SGHDN and CDR2 is FVKESK. The CDR3 loop is CASSPAGSRHYNEQFF. CDR3 nucleotides: TGTGCCAGCAGCCCAGCGGGTAGCCGCCACTACAATGAGCAGTTCTTC.

This chain links TRBV19 with TRBJ1-5; the D gene is possibly TRBD1 (6 bases). The V gene's germline CDR1 is LNHDA and CDR2 SQIVND (reference sequence). This CDR3 comprises 13 residues. Trimming stripped 7 bases from V and 3 bases from J, with 10 bases between. The CDR3 DNA is TGTGCCAGTAAGGACAGCATCAATCAGCCCCAGCATTTT. It codes for CASKDSINQPQHF.